This T cell receptor beta chain came from a study of T cell responses to AZD1222 COVID-19 vaccine. The study's findings and limits: There were repertoire samples only from the period after the peak T cell response.

TCRdb keeps only in-frame clones here, not all; method: immunoSEQ multiplex PCR. The table has 160,000 or so clones, more than 90% seen once; the top ten hold 1.5%. The germline V gene encodes CDR1 MNHEY and CDR2 SMNVEV (reference sequence). V shed 5 bases and J 10 bases; nucleotides not matched to a gene: 13. The CDR3 consists of 16 residues. A remark on this clone: Its specificity is not known.

V usage is TRBV27 and J usage is TRBJ2-1; the match to TRBD2 covers 11 bases. This clonotype originated in an adult who received the AZD1222 COVID-19 vaccine. The starting material was peripheral blood, obtained 28 days after the second AZD1222 dose. The CDR3 spells CASSRGLADISGEQFF. The CDR3 nucleotides are TGTGCCAGCAGTAGGGGACTAGCGGATATCTCGGGAGAGCAGTTCTTC.